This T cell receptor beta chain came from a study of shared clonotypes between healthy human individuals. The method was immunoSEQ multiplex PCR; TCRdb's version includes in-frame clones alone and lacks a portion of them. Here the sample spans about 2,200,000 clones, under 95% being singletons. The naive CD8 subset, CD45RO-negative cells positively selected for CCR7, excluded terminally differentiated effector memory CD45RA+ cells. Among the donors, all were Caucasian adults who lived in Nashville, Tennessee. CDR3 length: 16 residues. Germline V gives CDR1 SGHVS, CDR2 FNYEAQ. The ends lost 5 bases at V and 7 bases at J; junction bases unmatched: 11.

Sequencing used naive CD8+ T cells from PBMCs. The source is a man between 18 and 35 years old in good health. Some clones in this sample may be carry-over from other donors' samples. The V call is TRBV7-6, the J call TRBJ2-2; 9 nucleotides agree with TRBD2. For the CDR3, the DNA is TGTGCCAGCAGCCCTTGGGCGGGAGGGCCAGGCGGGGAGCTGTTTTTT. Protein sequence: CASSPWAGGPGGELFF.